These 19 T cell receptor beta chains originate from one sample sequenced in a study of CD8 T cells in Susac syndrome. The RNA, about 0.5 to 1 ug, was put through reverse transcription using random hexamers. TCRdb reprocessed the immunoSEQ multiplex PCR reads with MiXCR, giving one entry per CDR3 protein. The sample carries 350,000 to 550,000 distinct CDR3 sequences, around 85% recorded once. Sequenced input: CD8+ T cells from PBMCs. All receptors come from a human donor with multiple sclerosis.

V gene TRBV29-1 combines with J gene TRBJ1-2; no reliable D call. The germline gives CDR1 SQVTM, CDR2 ANQGSEA. This CDR3 is 13 amino acids long. Between the trimmed V and J ends, which lost 2 bases and 3 bases, there was a span of 10 bases. The CDR3 DNA sequence: TGCAGCGTTGAATGGGGATCGTACTATGGCTACACCTTC. Translating gives CSVEWGSYYGYTF.

The chain has TRBV7-6 and TRBJ2-1; 7 nucleotides align to TRBD2. Germline lookup yields CDR1 SGHVS and CDR2 FNYEAQ. The J segment lost 5 bases and the V segment lost 3 bases, leaving 7 bases of the junction unmatched. The CDR3 covers 15 residues. The DNA of the CDR3 is TGTGCCAGCAGCTTTGGGGGGGGAATCCACAATGAGCAGTTCTTC. This sequence encodes CASSFGGGIHNEQFF.

The chain links TRBV6-2 or TRBV6-3 to TRBJ2-1; 11 positions match TRBD2. In germline, CDR1 is MNHEY, CDR2 SVGEGT. Trimming removed 6 bases from V and 3 bases from J; junction bases left unmatched: 7. The CDR3 has 16 residues. The CDR3 region is CASSPGTSGIYNEQFF. The CDR3 DNA sequence: TGTGCCAGCAGCCCCGGGACTAGCGGAATCTACAATGAGCAGTTCTTC.

This clonotype was seen a few times. The rearrangement links TRBV7-9 to TRBJ2-7; 8 nucleotides agree with TRBD1. The V gene's germline CDR1 is SEHNR and CDR2 FQNEAQ (reference sequence). The CDR3 runs to 12 residues. V shed 4 bases and J 6 bases; nucleotides not matched to a gene: 2. The CDR3 loop is CASSSTGVEQYF. In DNA form, the CDR3 reads TGTGCCAGCAGCTCGACAGGGGTCGAGCAGTACTTC.

The rearrangement links TRBV2 to TRBJ2-1; 9 nucleotides line up with TRBD1. V lost 8 bases and J lost 6; bases outside the gene matches: 20. The germline CDR1 and CDR2 sequences are SNHLY and FYNNEI. The CDR3 is 18 residues long. The CDR3 loop reads CASLWGQGTLKVSNEQFF. In DNA, the CDR3 is TGTGCCAGCCTTTGGGGACAGGGCACCCTAAAGGTGAGCAATGAGCAGTTCTTC.

This chain uses TRBV7-9 with TRBJ2-1, with 8 bases lining up with TRBD2. Germline CDR1 SEHNR, CDR2 FQNEAQ (reference sequence). CDR3 length equals 15 residues. V trimming: 4 bases; J trimming: 7 bases; junction bases outside the gene matches: 9. The CDR3 loop reads CASSSWMAGGNEQFF. The CDR3 nucleotides read TGTGCCAGCAGCTCCTGGATGGCGGGAGGAAATGAGCAGTTCTTC.

The gene calls are TRBV12-5 and TRBJ2-7; 7 bases line up with TRBD1. There are 13 residues in the CDR3. V shed 6 bases, J shed 3 bases, and the junction held 5 bases outside the gene matches. Germline values: CDR1 LGHNT, CDR2 FRNRAP. The CDR3 loop is CASGLGQIYEQYF. The CDR3 DNA reads TGTGCTAGTGGCCTGGGACAGATCTACGAGCAGTACTTC.

This chain uses TRBV7-9 with TRBJ1-3, with D tentatively TRBD1 (6 bases). The V end was cut by 2 bases, the J end by 2 bases, with 10 bases between. This CDR3 contains 15 residues. Germline assignment: CDR1 SEHNR and CDR2 FQNEAQ (reference sequence). The CDR3 region is CASSLTRGPGNTIYF. DNA of the CDR3: TGTGCCAGCAGCTTAACCAGGGGTCCTGGAAACACCATATATTTT.

The chain uses TRBV2 and TRBJ2-5, with D maybe TRBD1 (6 bases). V shed 6 bases and J shed 0 bases, with 11 bases lying between them. The CDR3 is made up of 14 amino acids. In germline, CDR1 is SNHLY, CDR2 FYNNEI. The CDR3 region is CASRKGGYQETQYF. As DNA, the CDR3 is TGTGCCAGCAGAAAAGGGGGTTACCAAGAGACCCAGTACTTC.

Here the CDR3 reads CASSQEDLRIEAFF. The CDR3 DNA follows: TGTGCCAGCAGCCAAGAGGATCTCCGTATTGAAGCTTTCTTT. This rearrangement joins TRBV14 to TRBJ1-1, with D hard to call. Trimming stripped 0 bases from V and 7 bases from J, with 12 bases between. The germline gives CDR1 SGHDN, CDR2 FVKESK. The CDR3 runs 14 residues.

Note on this clonotype: One end of the junction varies from germline; a read error may be responsible. V gene TRBV13 combines with J gene TRBJ2-2; weak D call: TRBD2 (5 bases). The CDR3 loop spans 12 amino acids. Germline assignment: CDR1 PRHDT and CDR2 FYEKMQ (reference sequence). CDR3 amino acids: CASSLSVGELLF. The DNA for the CDR3 is TGTGCCAGCAGCTTATCTGTCGGGGAGCTGCTTTTT.

The J gene is TRBJ1-5, the V gene TRBV24-1; D is undetermined. The germline V gene encodes CDR1 KGHDR and CDR2 SFDVKD. The CDR3 spans 16 residues. V lost 10 bases and J 8 bases, leaving 26 bases between the germline ends. This CDR3 is CATSTPYDPTFEPQHF. The CDR3 bases are TGTGCCACGTCAACACCTTATGACCCAACGTTTGAGCCCCAGCATTTT.

This chain links TRBV4-1 with TRBJ1-1, with a tentative D call TRBD1 (6 bases). Trimming removed 0 bases at V and 0 bases at J, with 11 bases between. Germline loops: CDR1 MGHRA, CDR2 YSYEKL. The CDR3 is 16 residues long. CDR3 nucleotides: TGCGCCAGCAGCCAAGAAACCGGGACAATGAACACTGAAGCTTTCTTT. Translating it yields CASSQETGTMNTEAFF.

This clonotype was found once. The chain links TRBV20-1 to TRBJ2-7, with D perhaps assigned TRBD1 or TRBD2 (6 bases each). Germline lookup yields CDR1 DFQATT and CDR2 SNEGSKA (reference sequence). This CDR3 is 15 amino acids long. V gave up 6 bases and J gave up 3 bases, with 21 bases separating them. The CDR3 DNA reads as TGCAGTGCCATAGTTCCACAGGGAGGTAGCTACGAGCAGTACTTC. It specifies CSAIVPQGGSYEQYF.

This chain uses TRBV5-1 with TRBJ2-7, with TRBD1 matching 10 bases. The germline V gene encodes CDR1 SGHRS and CDR2 YFSETQ. Unmatched junction bases numbered 12, after V lost 0 bases and J lost 3 bases. The CDR3 runs to 18 residues. Here the CDR3 reads CASSLGDRGLGANYEQYF. CDR3 DNA sequence: TGCGCCAGCAGCTTGGGGGACAGGGGACTAGGTGCTAACTACGAGCAGTACTTC.

Only one count was recorded for this clonotype. V is TRBV4-1 and J is TRBJ1-4; maybe TRBD1 (6 bases). Trimming cost V 0 bases and J 8 bases, with 13 bases left between them. Germline lookup yields CDR1 MGHRA and CDR2 YSYEKL. This CDR3 region has 15 residues. The CDR3 nucleotides read TGCGCCAGCAGCCAAGAAGGGGGGGGCTGGGAAAAACTGTTTTTT. This gives the protein CASSQEGGGWEKLFF.

This clonotype was seen more than once but under ten times. The DNA of the CDR3 is TGTGCCAGCAGTTACTCGGAGGACACTGAAGCTTTCTTT. This encodes CASSYSEDTEAFF. This chain uses TRBV6-2 or TRBV6-3 with TRBJ1-1, with D unclear. CDR3 size: 13 residues. Germline V CDR1 and CDR2: MNHEY, SVGEGT. Trimming stripped 0 bases from V and 3 bases from J, with 5 bases between.

This clonotype was seen just once. V is TRBV7-6 and J is TRBJ1-4, with D possibly TRBD1 on 6 matching bases. The CDR3 has 14 amino acids. Trimming took off 5 bases at V and 9 bases at J, with 16 bases between the two ends. In germline, CDR1 is SGHVS, CDR2 FNYEAQ. The CDR3 spells CASSELGGGQKLFF. In DNA form, the CDR3 reads TGTGCCAGCAGCGAGTTGGGGGGGGGCCAAAAACTGTTTTTT.

The chain couples TRBV11-1 to TRBJ2-7; TRBD2 aligns across 7 bases. Germline loops: CDR1 SGHAT, CDR2 FQDESV (reference sequence). The CDR3 is 16 amino acids. J gave up 0 bases and V 5 bases, and 10 bases lay outside the gene matches. The CDR3 sequence is CASSATSISDSYEQYF. In nucleotides, the CDR3 is TGTGCCAGCAGCGCGACTAGCATCTCAGACTCCTACGAGCAGTACTTC.